These T cell receptor beta chains were read from a single sample in a study of cytomegalovirus exposure and HLA in healthy donors. TCRdb's table, derived via immunoSEQ multiplex PCR, lists solely in-frame clones and lacks some. The table has about 190,000 clones, roughly 90% seen once; the top ten hold about 1%. Specimen: PBMCs. The receptors derive from a boy between 2 and 10 years old in good health and CMV-seronegative. Both conserved end residues are part of each CDR3. Fields, in order: clone size, V gene, D gene, J gene, CDR3 DNA, CDR3 protein. D genes are given only for firm matches. Rows may omit the clone size; those that give it use once, few, many or a size class.

abundance: .; v_gene: TRBV4-1; d_gene: .; j_gene: TRBJ2-7; CDR3nt: TGCGCCAGCAGCCAAGGTCCCCTTAACTACGAGCAGTACTTC; CDR3aa: CASSQGPLNYEQYF
abundance: .; v_gene: TRBV30; d_gene: .; j_gene: TRBJ1-5; CDR3nt: TGTGCCTGGAGAGGTGGGGGGAATCAGCCCCAGCATTTT; CDR3aa: CAWRGGGNQPQHF
abundance: once; v_gene: TRBV14; d_gene: .; j_gene: TRBJ1-2; CDR3nt: TGTGCCAGCAGCCAACGGGAAGTTGGTGGCTACACCTTC; CDR3aa: CASSQREVGGYTF
abundance: .; v_gene: TRBV6-5; d_gene: .; j_gene: TRBJ2-7; CDR3nt: TGTGCCAGCAGTTACTCGAGGGGGGGCGAGCAGTACTTC; CDR3aa: CASSYSRGGEQYF
abundance: .; v_gene: TRBV6-5; d_gene: TRBD2; j_gene: TRBJ2-7; CDR3nt: TGTGCCAGCAGTTACGGGCTAGCGGACTCCTACGAGCAGTACTTC; CDR3aa: CASSYGLADSYEQYF
abundance: .; v_gene: TRBV28; d_gene: .; j_gene: TRBJ1-1; CDR3nt: TGTGCCAGCGCATCAGGGCGGGGCAGGACTCGAGAAGCTTTCTTT; CDR3aa: CASASGRGRTREAFF
abundance: .; v_gene: TRBV25-1; d_gene: .; j_gene: TRBJ2-3; CDR3nt: TGTGCCAGCAGTGAGAGGACTGCCTGGGTGGATACGCAGTATTTT; CDR3aa: CASSERTAWVDTQYF
abundance: .; v_gene: TRBV30; d_gene: .; j_gene: TRBJ2-7; CDR3nt: TGTGCCTACACCACCCTGAACGAGCAGTACTTC; CDR3aa: CAYTTLNEQYF
abundance: .; v_gene: TRBV6-1; d_gene: .; j_gene: TRBJ2-3; CDR3nt: TGTGCCAGCAGTGAAACCAGGAGCACAGATACGCAGTATTTT; CDR3aa: CASSETRSTDTQYF
abundance: .; v_gene: TRBV5-1; d_gene: .; j_gene: TRBJ2-7; CDR3nt: TGCGCCAGCAGCTTGGCTACCTCCTACGAGCAGTACTTC; CDR3aa: CASSLATSYEQYF
abundance: .; v_gene: TRBV10-1; d_gene: TRBD1; j_gene: TRBJ1-5; CDR3nt: TGCGCCAATAGACAGGGGGCGGATCAGCCCCAGCATTTT; CDR3aa: CANRQGADQPQHF
abundance: .; v_gene: TRBV14; d_gene: TRBD1; j_gene: TRBJ1-1; CDR3nt: TGTGCCAGCAGCCAAAGACAGGGTTCGAACACTGAAGCTTTCTTT; CDR3aa: CASSQRQGSNTEAFF
abundance: .; v_gene: TRBV18; d_gene: TRBD2; j_gene: TRBJ2-7; CDR3nt: TGTGCCAGCTCACTGGCGGGGGGCTCCTACGAGCAGTACTTC; CDR3aa: CASSLAGGSYEQYF
abundance: .; v_gene: TRBV9; d_gene: .; j_gene: TRBJ2-3; CDR3nt: TGTGCCAGCAGCGGACTCAGGAGGGATACGCAGTATTTT; CDR3aa: CASSGLRRDTQYF
abundance: .; v_gene: TRBV2; d_gene: .; j_gene: TRBJ1-1; CDR3nt: TGTGCCAGCAGTGTTCTGCAGGGGAGGGGCACTGAAGCTTTCTTT; CDR3aa: CASSVLQGRGTEAFF
abundance: .; v_gene: TRBV6-1; d_gene: TRBD1; j_gene: TRBJ1-3; CDR3nt: TGTGCCAGCAGTGAAAGGACAGGGAAAACCTCTGGAAACACCATATATTTT; CDR3aa: CASSERTGKTSGNTIYF
abundance: .; v_gene: TRBV10-3; d_gene: .; j_gene: TRBJ1-2; CDR3nt: TGTGCCATCAGTGAGGGTCGGTTCCTCTATGGCTACACCTTC; CDR3aa: CAISEGRFLYGYTF
abundance: .; v_gene: TRBV4-1; d_gene: .; j_gene: TRBJ2-7; CDR3nt: TGCGCCACCGCGACTCACTCTAGCTCCTACGAGCAGTACTTC; CDR3aa: CATATHSSSYEQYF
abundance: .; v_gene: TRBV7-9; d_gene: TRBD2; j_gene: TRBJ2-3; CDR3nt: TGTGCCAGCAGGGGGCCTCTAGCGGGAAGCACAGATACGCAGTATTTT; CDR3aa: CASRGPLAGSTDTQYF
abundance: .; v_gene: TRBV11-2; d_gene: .; j_gene: TRBJ2-7; CDR3nt: TGTGCCAGCAGCTCCCCAAGGACATCCGGGGGGCAGTACTTC; CDR3aa: CASSSPRTSGGQYF
abundance: once; v_gene: TRBV6-5; d_gene: .; j_gene: TRBJ2-6; CDR3nt: TGTGCCAGCAGTTCGGATGCAGGGGTTGGGGCCAACGTCCTGACTTTC; CDR3aa: CASSSDAGVGANVLTF
abundance: .; v_gene: TRBV18; d_gene: .; j_gene: TRBJ1-1; CDR3nt: TGTGCCAGCTCACCGACAGGTGATATCGTTGAAGCTTTCTTT; CDR3aa: CASSPTGDIVEAFF
abundance: .; v_gene: TRBV28; d_gene: .; j_gene: TRBJ1-2; CDR3nt: TGTGCCAGCAGTACAAGGGGTTATCGGGGCTACACCTTC; CDR3aa: CASSTRGYRGYTF
abundance: .; v_gene: TRBV7-2; d_gene: .; j_gene: TRBJ2-3; CDR3nt: TGTGCCAGCAGCACACTAGCTTGGAGCACAGATACGCAGTATTTT; CDR3aa: CASSTLAWSTDTQYF
abundance: .; v_gene: TRBV9; d_gene: TRBD1; j_gene: TRBJ2-2; CDR3nt: TGTGCCAGCAGCACCGACAGGGCCACCGGGGAGCTGTTTTTT; CDR3aa: CASSTDRATGELFF
abundance: .; v_gene: TRBV5-1; d_gene: .; j_gene: TRBJ1-1; CDR3nt: TGCGCCAGCAGCTTCAGGGGAGAGGACACTGAAGCTTTCTTT; CDR3aa: CASSFRGEDTEAFF
abundance: .; v_gene: TRBV28; d_gene: TRBD2; j_gene: TRBJ2-5; CDR3nt: TGTGCCAGTCAAGACGGCGGGAGGTTCCAAGAGACCCAGTACTTC; CDR3aa: CASQDGGRFQETQYF
abundance: .; v_gene: TRBV6-1; d_gene: TRBD2; j_gene: TRBJ2-2; CDR3nt: TGTGCCAGCAGTGAAGGCAGCGGGAGGTGGACCGGGGAGCTGTTTTTT; CDR3aa: CASSEGSGRWTGELFF
abundance: .; v_gene: TRBV2; d_gene: TRBD2; j_gene: TRBJ2-7; CDR3nt: TGTGCCAGCAGAGATGCGGGGGTTACCTACGAGCAGTACTTC; CDR3aa: CASRDAGVTYEQYF
abundance: .; v_gene: TRBV27; d_gene: .; j_gene: TRBJ1-4; CDR3nt: TGTGTCAGCAGTTTCTACCAACAGGTTCGGCGTAATGAAAAACTGTTTTTT; CDR3aa: CVSSFYQQVRRNEKLFF
abundance: .; v_gene: TRBV19; d_gene: .; j_gene: TRBJ1-1; CDR3nt: TGTGCCAGTAGTATAAGTATATCGCGGGGTACTGAAGCTTTCTTT; CDR3aa: CASSISISRGTEAFF
abundance: .; v_gene: TRBV28; d_gene: TRBD1; j_gene: TRBJ2-5; CDR3nt: TGTGCCAGCAGGGACAGGGGTTGGTACCAAGAGACCCAGTACTTC; CDR3aa: CASRDRGWYQETQYF
abundance: .; v_gene: TRBV5-4; d_gene: TRBD2; j_gene: TRBJ2-3; CDR3nt: TGTGCCAGCAGCGAGACCTCCCGACTAGCGAGCACAGATACGCAGTATTTT; CDR3aa: CASSETSRLASTDTQYF
abundance: once; v_gene: TRBV6-5; d_gene: TRBD1; j_gene: TRBJ2-7; CDR3nt: TGTGCCAGCAGTTATTTTAGGGACAGTACCTACGAGCAGTACTTC; CDR3aa: CASSYFRDSTYEQYF
abundance: .; v_gene: TRBV6-6; d_gene: TRBD1; j_gene: TRBJ2-5; CDR3nt: TGTGCCAGCAGTTACTCAAGGGACAGGGATCGGAAGACCCAGTACTTC; CDR3aa: CASSYSRDRDRKTQYF
abundance: once; v_gene: TRBV5-1; d_gene: TRBD1; j_gene: TRBJ2-2; CDR3nt: TGCGCCAGCAGCCACAGGGACAGGACCAACACCGGGGAGCTGTTTTTT; CDR3aa: CASSHRDRTNTGELFF
abundance: .; v_gene: TRBV15; d_gene: TRBD1; j_gene: TRBJ1-5; CDR3nt: TGTGCCACCAGCAGCCGGGTTAGGGGGCCCCGTCAGCCCCAGCATTTT; CDR3aa: CATSSRVRGPRQPQHF
abundance: .; v_gene: TRBV5-1; d_gene: .; j_gene: TRBJ2-3; CDR3nt: TGCGCCAGCAGCTCACAGGGGGGGCCAGATACGCAGTATTTT; CDR3aa: CASSSQGGPDTQYF
abundance: once; v_gene: TRBV19; d_gene: .; j_gene: TRBJ2-7; CDR3nt: TGTGCCAGTAGTATAGTGAGGCAATCCTACGAGCAGTACTTC; CDR3aa: CASSIVRQSYEQYF
abundance: .; v_gene: TRBV11-2; d_gene: .; j_gene: TRBJ1-3; CDR3nt: TGTGCCAGCACGAGGGGGGGGCGGTTTTCCTCTGGAAACACCATATATTTT; CDR3aa: CASTRGGRFSSGNTIYF
abundance: .; v_gene: TRBV5-1; d_gene: .; j_gene: TRBJ1-2; CDR3nt: TGCGCCAGCAGCTTGGTACGAGAATCTAACTATGGCTACACCTTC; CDR3aa: CASSLVRESNYGYTF
abundance: .; v_gene: TRBV14; d_gene: .; j_gene: TRBJ1-2; CDR3nt: TGTGCCAGCAGCCAAGAATTCCGGAGCGGCTACACCTTC; CDR3aa: CASSQEFRSGYTF
abundance: .; v_gene: TRBV28; d_gene: .; j_gene: TRBJ1-1; CDR3nt: TGTGCCAGCAGTTTGGCCAGGGCTTTAACTGAAGCTTTCTTT; CDR3aa: CASSLARALTEAFF
abundance: .; v_gene: TRBV7-8; d_gene: TRBD1; j_gene: TRBJ1-2; CDR3nt: TGTGCCAGCAGCTTAGGCCACAGGGGGTTGGGCTACACCTTC; CDR3aa: CASSLGHRGLGYTF
abundance: .; v_gene: TRBV5-5; d_gene: .; j_gene: TRBJ1-5; CDR3nt: TGTGCCAGCAGCTTGGGGGAGGACACTAGCAATCAGCCCCAGCATTTT; CDR3aa: CASSLGEDTSNQPQHF
abundance: .; v_gene: TRBV27; d_gene: TRBD1; j_gene: TRBJ2-2; CDR3nt: TGTGCCAGCAGCCTCCAAGGGACAGGGAACACCGGGGAGCTGTTTTTT; CDR3aa: CASSLQGTGNTGELFF
abundance: .; v_gene: TRBV7-2; d_gene: .; j_gene: TRBJ2-1; CDR3nt: TGTGCCAGCAGCTTAGCGATGGGGGCTCTGAGCTCCTACAATGAGCAGTTCTTC; CDR3aa: CASSLAMGALSSYNEQFF
abundance: .; v_gene: TRBV27; d_gene: TRBD2; j_gene: TRBJ2-3; CDR3nt: TGTGCCAGCAGTTTACGGGGGCGGGGGGGCACAGATACGCAGTATTTT; CDR3aa: CASSLRGRGGTDTQYF
abundance: .; v_gene: TRBV2; d_gene: .; j_gene: TRBJ1-2; CDR3nt: TGTGCCAGGAGCGACAGGAGTAACTATGGCTACACCTTC; CDR3aa: CARSDRSNYGYTF
abundance: .; v_gene: TRBV13; d_gene: .; j_gene: TRBJ1-2; CDR3nt: TGTGCCAGCAGGCGATACGTCCCAGGGTTGAACTATGGCTACACCTTC; CDR3aa: CASRRYVPGLNYGYTF
abundance: .; v_gene: TRBV13; d_gene: TRBD1; j_gene: TRBJ2-3; CDR3nt: TGTGCCAGCAGCCCCCTCGGACGGGACAGTAGCACAGATACGCAGTATTTT; CDR3aa: CASSPLGRDSSTDTQYF
abundance: .; v_gene: TRBV19; d_gene: .; j_gene: TRBJ1-5; CDR3nt: TGTGCCAGTAGTATTTCCCCCCTAGATCAGCCCCAGCATTTT; CDR3aa: CASSISPLDQPQHF
abundance: .; v_gene: TRBV5-1; d_gene: TRBD1; j_gene: TRBJ1-1; CDR3nt: TGCGCCAGCAGCCCACTGACAGGGGATAGCTCTGAAGCTTTCTTT; CDR3aa: CASSPLTGDSSEAFF
abundance: .; v_gene: TRBV5-1; d_gene: .; j_gene: TRBJ1-1; CDR3nt: TGCGCCAGCAGCTTGGGTACAGGAAACACTGAAGCTTTCTTT; CDR3aa: CASSLGTGNTEAFF
abundance: .; v_gene: TRBV27; d_gene: .; j_gene: TRBJ1-6; CDR3nt: TGTGCCAGCAGTTTACGCCAGTCTTTTTCACCCCTCCACTTT; CDR3aa: CASSLRQSFSPLHF